A single sample is the source of the 21 T cell receptor beta chains below, sequenced in a study of shared clonotypes between healthy human individuals. TCRdb's table, derived via immunoSEQ multiplex PCR, lists solely in-frame clones and lacks some. Among a few million clones listed, 80% to 95% were seen once. Sample: naive CD4+ T cells from PBMCs. As for subset: CD45RA+ positively selected. The receptors shown here come from a man aged 18 to 29 in good health. Some clones in this sample may be carry-over from other donors' samples.

The chain uses TRBV2 and TRBJ2-3; TRBD2 might be the D (5 bases). The CDR3 totals 14 residues. Trimming pared 7 bases from V and 4 bases from J, leaving 15 bases between. CDR1 is SNHLY and CDR2 is FYNNEI in the germline V gene. CDR3: CASTMNLASDTQYF. CDR3 sequence (DNA): TGTGCCAGCACCATGAACCTAGCATCAGATACGCAGTATTTT.

V is TRBV30 and J is TRBJ2-3; D gene ambiguous. V lost 5 bases and J lost 1, with 13 bases in between. This CDR3 has 14 amino acids. Germline CDR1 reads GTSNPN; CDR2 reads SVGIG (reference sequence). The DNA for the CDR3 is TGTGCCTGGTTAGTGGGTAGTGGCACAGATACGCAGTATTTT. Protein sequence: CAWLVGSGTDTQYF.

The gene calls are TRBV11-2 and TRBJ2-1; D perhaps matches TRBD2 (6 bases). The CDR3 loop spans 15 amino acids. Trimming cost V 4 bases and J 10 bases, with 20 bases left between them. The germline CDR1 and CDR2 sequences are SGHAT and FQNNGV. As DNA, the CDR3 is TGTGCCAGCAGCTCCCGCAAAGCGGGTTTCGAGGAGCAGTTCTTC. This translates into CASSSRKAGFEEQFF.

The gene calls are TRBV7-9 and TRBJ1-1; D not certain. CDR1 and CDR2 (germline): SEHNR, FQNEAQ (reference sequence). The CDR3 has 14 residues. V dropped 5 bases and J dropped 1 base, with 11 bases sitting between them. CDR3 nucleotide sequence: TGTGCCAGCAGCCGTGGAGGTGAGAACACTGAAGCTTTCTTT. Translated, it gives CASSRGGENTEAFF. The full variable domain, with the rest looked up from reference TRBV7-9 and TRBJ1-1, is DTGVSQNPRHKITKRGQNVTFRCDPISEHNRLYWYRQTLGQGPEFLTYFQNEAQLEKSRLLSDRFSAERPKGSFSTLEIQRTEQGDSAMYLCASSRGGENTEAFFGQGTRLTVV.

For this clone: The same CDR3 can be traced to other DNA sequences in this sample. V gene TRBV5-1 combines with J gene TRBJ1-1, with 8 bases that match TRBD1. The CDR3 is 14 amino acids. Germline CDR1 reads SGHRS; CDR2 reads YFSETQ. Trimming took 6 bases from V and 1 from J; bases not matched to a gene: 5. CDR3 DNA: TGCGCCAGCACCATAACAGGGGGGAACACTGAAGCTTTCTTT. Encoded protein: CASTITGGNTEAFF.

This clone was seen a single time. This chain uses TRBV29-1 with TRBJ2-7, with 7 positions matching TRBD1. The CDR3 has 15 amino acids. CDR1 and CDR2 (germline): SQVTM, ANQGSEA. Germline trimming cut 6 bases from V and 6 bases from J; bases unmatched to any gene: 17. CDR3 residues: CSVTNPTGSRSEQYF. CDR3 bases: TGCAGCGTGACAAACCCGACAGGGTCGCGGAGCGAGCAGTACTTC.

The chain joins TRBV5-1 to TRBJ2-3; TRBD1 agrees at 10 bases. The CDR3 spans 16 residues. The germline V gene has CDR1 SGHRS and CDR2 YFSETQ. Trimming took 0 bases from V and 7 from J; bases not matched to a gene: 8. The CDR3 protein is CASSLVLGTGDHTQYF. The CDR3 nucleotides are TGCGCCAGCAGCTTGGTTTTAGGGACAGGGGATCATACGCAGTATTTT. The full variable domain, completed using reference TRBV5-1 and TRBJ2-3, is KAGVTQTPRYLIKTRGQQVTLSCSPISGHRSVSWYQQTPGQGLQFLFEYFSETQRNKGNFPGRFSGRQFSNSRSEMNVSTLELGDSALYLCASSLVLGTGDHTQYFGPGTRLTVL.

Concerning this clone: Additional DNA sequences in this sample encode the identical CDR3. CDR3 nucleotides: TGCGCCAGCAGCTTGGGTACGGTGGATCAGCCCCAGCATTTT. Translated: CASSLGTVDQPQHF. The rearrangement uses TRBV5-1 and TRBJ1-5, with D unclear. The V gene lost 0 bases and the J gene lost 5 bases, with 9 bases spanning the gap. CDR3 length: 14 residues. Germline V gives CDR1 SGHRS, CDR2 YFSETQ.

CDR3 residues: CASSAGQGSDTQYF. In DNA form, the CDR3 reads TGTGCCAGCAGCGCGGGACAGGGTTCAGATACGCAGTATTTT. The chain employs TRBV13 and TRBJ2-3, with 9 bases fitting TRBD1. V lost 5 bases to trimming and J lost 4 bases; unmatched junction nucleotides: 4. The CDR3 covers 14 residues. The germline CDR1 and CDR2 sequences are PRHDT and FYEKMQ (reference sequence).

The CDR3 region is CASSPTGTGMDEQYF. The CDR3 nucleotides read TGTGCCAGCAGCCCCACCGGGACAGGGATGGACGAGCAGTACTTC. The rearrangement uses TRBV5-4 and TRBJ2-7, with 9 bases identical to TRBD1. Germline V gene data show CDR1 as SGHNT and CDR2 as YYREEE (reference sequence). This CDR3 is built from 15 residues. V was pared by 4 bases and J by 5 bases, with 10 bases of the junction left unmatched.

The chain is built from TRBV6-5 and TRBJ2-7; tentative D call: TRBD2 (6 bases). This CDR3 region has 15 residues. CDR1 and CDR2 (germline): MNHEY, SVGAGI. The V end was cut by 3 bases, the J end by 2 bases, with 14 bases between. CDR3 nucleotides: TGTGCCAGCAGTTATTTCCCGGGACTCACCTACGAGCAGTACTTC. Encoded protein: CASSYFPGLTYEQYF.

CDR3 in amino acids: CASSLGATRGETQYF. The CDR3 DNA reads TGTGCCAGCAGCCTGGGGGCCACGAGGGGGGAGACCCAGTACTTC. The V call is TRBV11-3, the J call TRBJ2-5, with D possibly TRBD1 on 6 matching bases. This CDR3 spans 15 amino acids. V was pared by 5 bases and J by 5 bases, with 18 bases between. Germline CDR1 and CDR2: SGHNT and YENEEA.

The rearrangement joins TRBV2 to TRBJ2-1; D remains unclear. The germline V gene encodes CDR1 SNHLY and CDR2 FYNNEI. V was cut by 4 bases and J by 8 bases, with 9 bases left in between. The CDR3 length is 12 residues. For the CDR3, the DNA is TGTGCCAGCAGTGTAGGCACCCATGAGCAGTTCTTC. It yields the protein CASSVGTHEQFF.

The rearrangement uses TRBV18 and TRBJ2-5; D remains unclear. The CDR3 runs to 15 residues. Trimming removed 3 bases at V and 0 bases at J, with 11 bases between. The V gene's germline CDR1 is KGHSH and CDR2 LQKENI. CDR3 bases: TGTGCCAGCTCACCGGGTATGGGGAACCAAGAGACCCAGTACTTC. It specifies CASSPGMGNQETQYF. Together with reference TRBV18 and TRBJ2-5, the CDR3 gives the full variable domain: NAGVMQNPRHLVRRRGQEARLRCSPMKGHSHVYWYRQLPEEGLKFMVYLQKENIIDESGMPKERFSAEFPKEGPSILRIQQVVRGDSAAYFCASSPGMGNQETQYFGPGTRLLVL.

This clone was recorded once. The J gene is TRBJ2-3, the V gene TRBV11-2; D is possibly TRBD2 (5 bases). Germline loops: CDR1 SGHAT, CDR2 FQNNGV. The V gene lost 1 base and the J gene lost 0 bases, with 11 bases spanning the gap. The CDR3 runs to 16 residues. DNA of the CDR3: TGTGCCAGCAGCTTAGGCCAACAGCGGAGCACAGATACGCAGTATTTT. Amino acids: CASSLGQQRSTDTQYF.

With regard to this clone: The sample holds other DNA sequences that translate to the same CDR3. The rearrangement links TRBV5-1 to TRBJ2-6; D not certain. From germline, CDR1 is SGHRS and CDR2 YFSETQ. V was shortened by 0 bases and J by 2 bases, with 0 bases between the two germline ends. CDR3 length: 13 residues. In nucleotides, the CDR3 is TGCGCCAGCAGCTTGGCTGGGGCCAACGTCCTGACTTTC. Protein product: CASSLAGANVLTF.

The rearrangement links TRBV10-3 to TRBJ2-7; 7 bases fit TRBD2. This CDR3 region has 13 residues. The J segment lost 1 base and the V segment lost 10 bases, leaving 7 bases of the junction unmatched. Germline CDR1 is ENHRY and CDR2 is SYGVKD. CDR3 coding DNA: TGTGCCACCCTAGCGGTCCCTTCCTACGAGCAGTACTTC. This translates into CATLAVPSYEQYF.

The chain links TRBV28 to TRBJ1-2; possible D gene TRBD1, 5 bases. Germline lookup yields CDR1 MDHEN and CDR2 SYDVKM. The CDR3 covers 12 residues. V gave up 7 bases and J gave up 5 bases, with 11 bases separating them. CDR3 loop: CASTRRGYGYTF. CDR3 DNA sequence: TGTGCCAGCACCCGAAGGGGTTATGGCTACACCTTC.

V and J are TRBV5-1 and TRBJ2-5, with 8 bases aligning to TRBD1. Trimming cost V 1 base and J 5 bases; bases outside gene matches: 4. CDR1 and CDR2 (germline): SGHRS, YFSETQ. The CDR3 consists of 14 residues. For the CDR3, the DNA is TGCGCCAGCAGCTTGCCAGGGGGCGCGGAGACCCAGTACTTC. It translates to CASSLPGGAETQYF.

The chain recombines TRBV28 with TRBJ1-2; 8 bases are a match to TRBD1. Germline V gene data show CDR1 as MDHEN and CDR2 as SYDVKM. CDR3 length: 15 amino acids. V shed 6 bases and J 4 bases; nucleotides not matched to a gene: 10. CDR3 residues: CASRSGTGEIYGYTF. The CDR3 DNA sequence: TGTGCCAGCAGGAGCGGGACAGGCGAGATCTATGGCTACACCTTC.

This sequence joins TRBV7-2 and TRBJ1-4; maybe TRBD1 (5 bases). Trimming took 1 base from V and 8 from J, leaving 17 bases between them. The length of the CDR3 is 16 residues. Germline V gene lookup returns CDR1 SGHTA and CDR2 FQGNSA. The CDR3 is CASSLGQGGVREKLFF. The CDR3 coding sequence is TGTGCCAGCAGCTTAGGCCAGGGAGGGGTAAGAGAAAAACTGTTTTTT. The complete variable domain, with remaining parts taken from reference TRBV7-2 and TRBJ1-4, reads GAGVSQSPSNKVTEKGKDVELRCDPISGHTALYWYRQSLGQGLEFLIYFQGNSAPDKSGLPSDRFSAERTGGSVSTLTIQRTQQEDSAVYLCASSLGQGGVREKLFFGSGTQLSVL.